What follows is one TCR beta chain and its context. This table comes from immunoSEQ multiplex PCR, and its TCRdb copy is limited to in-frame clones, with some not included. The sample holds tens of thousands of clones, 70% to 85% seen once. This record comes from a study of T cell clones after liver transplantation. The CDR3 has 18 amino acids. V lost 1 base and J 3 bases, leaving 16 bases between the germline ends. The germline V gene has CDR1 LNHNV and CDR2 YYDKDF (reference sequence). Specimen: CD4+ T cells from blood, collected 45 to 46 months after liver transplant. The V call is TRBV15, the J call TRBJ2-6; D is undetermined. The origin of this receptor is a human patient who received a liver transplant. Some T cells may arise from the graft donor. CDR3 residues: CATSRGSGYLRGANVLTF. The CDR3 coding sequence is TGTGCCACCAGCAGAGGCTCCGGCTACTTGCGTGGGGCCAACGTCCTGACTTTC.